This T cell receptor (beta chain) was observed in a study of T cells in Graves' hyperthyroidism and ophthalmopathy. The ends lost 3 bases at V and 6 bases at J; junction bases unmatched: 6. The CDR3 contains 17 residues. Germline CDR1 and CDR2: SGHDN and FVKESK. What was amplified from RNA transcripts were TCR beta CDR3 regions. RT-PCR in the first round (using the HTBI primer set) targeted the TCR CDR3. TCRdb re-called the multiplex PCR reads through MiXCR, storing one row per CDR3 protein. In the table there are 400,000 to 500,000 distinct CDR3 sequences, around an eighth of which are singletons. The chain carries TRBV14 and TRBJ2-1, with TRBD2 matching 15 bases. The sequenced sample was blood. This TCR was sampled from a woman in her late teens or twenties with Graves' hyperthyroidism. The CDR3 DNA reads TGTGCCAGCAGCCACGGGGCGGGACTAGCGGGAGGCAATGAGCAGTTCTTC. Its protein product is CASSHGAGLAGGNEQFF.